This TCR beta chain was captured by sequencing in a study of blood T cell repertoires in COVID-19. Background on the study: Samples of COVID-19 (acute and convalescent) were obtained from the United States, Italy and Spain. T cells, B-cell-depleted T cells, or PBMCs supplied cDNA or gDNA.

CDR3 length equals 13 residues. Trimming removed 1 base from V and 9 bases from J; junction bases left unmatched: 5. The V gene's germline CDR1 is SGHDN and CDR2 FVKESK. Authors' analysis steps: From reference gene primer amplification, estimates of nucleated cell counts were derived. Libraries were prepared by immunoSEQ multiplex PCR; TCRdb keeps only in-frame clonotypes and omits some of them. V, J and clone size are those of that table, while D and trimming were read from the DNA. This sample yields fewer than 45,000 clones, of which over 75% are seen a single time; 33% belongs to the top ten. The TCR sequence derives from a man aged 55 to 69 with acute or convalescent COVID-19. Sequenced material: peripheral blood. The rearrangement links TRBV14 to TRBJ2-5; 7 bases map to TRBD2. CDR3 nucleotide sequence: TGTGCCAGCAGCCAAGTCCGCGGGGGTCCCCAGTACTTC. This sequence encodes CASSQVRGGPQYF.